The sequence of this T cell receptor (beta chain) was determined in a study of blood T cell repertoires in COVID-19 (dated by TCRdb to the early 2020s). For context, the study as a whole: Samples covering the acute and convalescent phases of COVID-19 were provided by collaborators in the United States, Italy and Spain. The material from the prospective study consisted of cDNA or gDNA derived from T cells, B-cell-depleted T cells, or PBMCs. The dataset comprised deeply sampled blood TCRbeta repertoires from subjects exposed to, actively infected with, or recovered from COVID-19. The repertoires were released in a freely available public database intended as a resource for research on the immune response to SARS-CoV-2. Samples were obtained from the ongoing ImmuneRACE study (first 160 participants) and from some 1,200 subjects provided by 6 global collaborators. Sample metadata almost always included a de-identified subject ID, COVID-19 status, age in years and sex. HLA class I and class II types, where available, came from metadata supplied by the sample provider rather than from assay-based typing. The paper's findings and limits, for the study overall: Clinical and demographic metadata were provided uncurated, with the amount varying by source and participant.

A word on this clone: This clone's antigen is unknown. The input lacks base qualities; no much larger clone sits a single base away.

Whole blood was collected in K2EDTA tubes by collaborating institutions according to the institutions' own protocols. Collaborator samples were shipped for TCRbeta analysis as frozen whole blood, isolated PBMCs, or DNA extracted from either sample type. TCRbeta CDR3 regions were amplified from genomic DNA by means of the immunoSEQ Assay, a bias-controlled multiplex PCR. Turning to the authors' computational methods: The number of nucleated cells in each sample was estimated from the amplification of reference gene primers within the assay. To quantify the absolute abundance of each unique TCRbeta CDR3 rearrangement, sequence reads were collapsed and filtered. Productive Simpson clonality was computed per sample as the square root of Simpson's diversity index over productive rearrangements. TCRdb's version of the immuneACCESS table is confined to in-frame rearrangements and falls short of the full clone set. An unresolved V gene accounts for under half of the shortfall where checked; the remainder is of unknown origin. Clone size and V and J calls were adopted from that table, with D and trimming inferred from the DNA. The sample table contains under 100,000 clones; only one count was recorded for under 90% of them. Around 3.4% of the sample is in the top ten clones.

The sequencing sample was made of peripheral blood. This clonotype was obtained from a woman in her seventies with acute or convalescent COVID-19.

The CDR3 reads CASSYSGVEETQYF. The sequenced DNA: TGTGCCAGCAGTTACTCAGGGGTTGAAGAGACCCAGTACTTC. The rearranged chain carries TRBV6-5 and TRBJ2-5; the D region possibly corresponds to TRBD1 (5 bases align). From cysteine to phenylalanine, the CDR3 is 14 amino acids long. Of the read, only the CDR3 DNA is kept; its 42 bases are in frame from base 1. CDR1 and CDR2 were assigned from the germline V gene as MNHEY and SVGAGI. V is shortened by 0 bases, J by 3 bases, and the region joining them spans 8 bases.